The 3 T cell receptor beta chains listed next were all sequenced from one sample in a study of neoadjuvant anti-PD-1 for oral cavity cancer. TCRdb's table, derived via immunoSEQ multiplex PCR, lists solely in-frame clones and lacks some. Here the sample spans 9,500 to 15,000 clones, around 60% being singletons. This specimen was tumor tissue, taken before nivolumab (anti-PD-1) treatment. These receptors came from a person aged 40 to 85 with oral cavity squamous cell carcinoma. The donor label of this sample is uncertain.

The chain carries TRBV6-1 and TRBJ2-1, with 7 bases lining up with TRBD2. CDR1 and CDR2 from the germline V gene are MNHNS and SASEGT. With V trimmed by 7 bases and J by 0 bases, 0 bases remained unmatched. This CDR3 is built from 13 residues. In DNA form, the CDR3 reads TGTGCCAGCAAGCGGGACTCCTACAATGAGCAGTTCTTC. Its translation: CASKRDSYNEQFF.

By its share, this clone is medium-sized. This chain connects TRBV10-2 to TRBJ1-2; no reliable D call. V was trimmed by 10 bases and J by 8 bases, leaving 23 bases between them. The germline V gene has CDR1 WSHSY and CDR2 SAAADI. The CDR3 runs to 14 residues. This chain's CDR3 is CATFSVASFWGYTF. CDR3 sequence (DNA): TGCGCCACCTTTTCCGTGGCCAGCTTCTGGGGCTACACCTTC.

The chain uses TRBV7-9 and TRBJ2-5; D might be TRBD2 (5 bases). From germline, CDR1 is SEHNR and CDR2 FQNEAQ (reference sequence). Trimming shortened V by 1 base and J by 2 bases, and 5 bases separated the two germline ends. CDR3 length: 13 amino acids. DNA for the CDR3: TGTGCCAGCAGCTTAGGGGAGCAAGAGACCCAGTACTTC. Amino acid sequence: CASSLGEQETQYF.